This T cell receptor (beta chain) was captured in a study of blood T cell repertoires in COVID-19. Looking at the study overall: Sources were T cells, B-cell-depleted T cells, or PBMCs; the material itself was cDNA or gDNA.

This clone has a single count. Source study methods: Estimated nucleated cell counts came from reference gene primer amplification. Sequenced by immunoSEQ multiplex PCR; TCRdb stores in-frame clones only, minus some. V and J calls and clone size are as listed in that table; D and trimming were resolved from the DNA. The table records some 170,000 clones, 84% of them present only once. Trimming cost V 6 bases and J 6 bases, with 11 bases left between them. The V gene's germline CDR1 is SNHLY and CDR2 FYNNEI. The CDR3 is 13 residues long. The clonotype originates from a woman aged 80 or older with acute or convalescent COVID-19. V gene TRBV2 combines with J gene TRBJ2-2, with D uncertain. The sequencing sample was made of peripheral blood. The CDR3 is CASRVTLSGELFF. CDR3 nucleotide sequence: TGTGCCAGCAGGGTCACTCTTTCCGGGGAGCTGTTTTTT.